The 20 T cell receptor beta chains below come from one sample, sequenced in a study of PD-L1 blockade in urothelial cancer. The table came from immunoSEQ multiplex PCR; TCRdb's copy has only in-frame clones and leaves some out. The table includes under 130,000 clones, 70% to 85% detected once. This specimen was PBMCs, taken around atezolizumab (anti-PD-L1) treatment. The receptors were sampled from a man over 45 with urothelial cancer.

The chain employs TRBV18 and TRBJ2-1; D perhaps matches TRBD2 (6 bases). V lost 5 bases and J lost 7, with 12 bases in between. CDR1 is KGHSH and CDR2 is LQKENI in the germline V gene. There are 13 residues in the CDR3. Here the CDR3 reads CASSSQSGNEQFF. Written as DNA, the CDR3 is TGTGCCAGCTCATCCCAAAGCGGGAATGAGCAGTTCTTC.

V usage is TRBV4-2 and J usage is TRBJ2-5, with 13 positions matching TRBD2. Germline V gene lookup returns CDR1 LGHNA and CDR2 YNFKEQ. This CDR3 contains 17 residues. V lost 6 bases and J lost 2; bases outside the gene matches: 9. The CDR3 bases are TGTGCCAGCAGTAAAACTAGGACTAGCGGGGGTCAAGAGACCCAGTACTTC. As protein: CASSKTRTSGGQETQYF.

This clone appeared a single time. The chain is built from TRBV28 and TRBJ2-7; 9 bases are a match to TRBD1. Germline CDR1 MDHEN, CDR2 SYDVKM. Germline trimming cut 11 bases from V and 4 bases from J; bases unmatched to any gene: 6. The CDR3 has 12 amino acids. CDR3 coding DNA: TGTGCCGCGGCGGGACAGGGTTACGAGCAGTACTTC. Its translation is CAAAGQGYEQYF.

The sample holds a few counts of this clone. The chain combines TRBV5-1 with TRBJ2-2, with 10 bases identical to TRBD2. This CDR3 is built from 16 residues. V lost 4 bases to trimming and J lost 6 bases; unmatched junction nucleotides: 9. The V gene's germline CDR1 is SGHRS and CDR2 YFSETQ. The chain's CDR3 is CASSLPAGGFPGELFF. The CDR3 region has the DNA TGCGCCAGCAGCCTTCCAGCGGGAGGGTTCCCCGGGGAGCTGTTTTTT.

This chain's CDR3 is CASSLGRVGNTIYF. The CDR3 nucleotides are TGTGCCAGCAGTTTAGGCAGGGTGGGAAACACCATATATTTT. V gene TRBV27 combines with J gene TRBJ1-3; D may be TRBD1 (5 bases). Trimming removed 2 bases at V and 4 bases at J, with 9 bases between. This CDR3 is 14 amino acids long. Germline V gives CDR1 MNHEY, CDR2 SMNVEV (reference sequence).

The gene calls are TRBV6-6 and TRBJ1-2, with D maybe TRBD1 (6 bases). The CDR3 is 15 residues long. The ends were cut back, 5 bases at V and 7 bases at J, with 20 bases in the middle. CDR1 is MNHNY, CDR2 SVGAGI, per germline (reference sequence). The CDR3 DNA sequence: TGTGCCAGCAGTCCGGGACAAAGGTCTACTCGTGGCTACACCTTC. Residues: CASSPGQRSTRGYTF.

This chain joins TRBV27 and TRBJ2-1; TRBD2 matches at 10 bases. V lost 5 bases and J lost 7; bases outside the gene matches: 11. Germline CDR1 and CDR2: MNHEY and SMNVEV (reference sequence). CDR3 length: 16 amino acids. The CDR3 region has the DNA TGTGCCAGCAGTCCCCCGGGACTAGCGCAAGGAAATGAGCAGTTCTTC. Residues: CASSPPGLAQGNEQFF.

This clone was found once. V is TRBV11-2 and J is TRBJ2-7; no clear D gene. The V end was cut by 1 base, the J end by 2 bases, with 6 bases between. Germline V lookup: CDR1 SGHAT, CDR2 FQNNGV. CDR3 length: 13 amino acids. CDR3 in amino acids: CASSLVEPYEQYF. CDR3 nucleotides: TGTGCCAGCAGCTTAGTTGAGCCCTACGAGCAGTACTTC. Full variable domain (missing parts from reference TRBV11-2 and TRBJ2-7): EAGVAQSPRYKIIEKRQSVAFWCNPISGHATLYWYQQILGQGPKLLIQFQNNGVVDDSQLPKDRFSAERLKGVDSTLKIQPAKLEDSAVYLCASSLVEPYEQYFGPGTRLTVT.

This chain links TRBV5-1 with TRBJ2-6; D might be TRBD1 (6 bases). The V and J ends lost 4 bases and 0 bases respectively, with 17 bases between them. The CDR3 has 18 amino acids. Germline CDR1 reads SGHRS; CDR2 reads YFSETQ. CDR3 sequence: CASSLDTRTASGANVLTF. The DNA of the CDR3 is TGCGCCAGCAGCCTCGACACTAGGACAGCCTCTGGGGCCAACGTCCTGACTTTC.

This chain links TRBV9 with TRBJ1-4; D may be TRBD1 (6 bases). Trimming stripped 3 bases from V and 2 bases from J, with 8 bases between. The CDR3 contains 14 residues. Looked up from germline, CDR1 is SGDLS and CDR2 is YYNGEE. CDR3 bases: TGTGCCAGCAGCGAGGGGGGGACTAATGAAAAACTGTTTTTT. Protein: CASSEGGTNEKLFF.

The chain carries TRBV5-1 and TRBJ2-2, with 9 bases lining up with TRBD2. Germline trimming cut 2 bases from V and 0 bases from J; bases unmatched to any gene: 5. This CDR3 spans 17 amino acids. CDR1 and CDR2 (germline): SGHRS, YFSETQ. Written as DNA, the CDR3 is TGCGCCAGCAGCTTTTGGCCTAGCGGGACGAACACCGGGGAGCTGTTTTTT. This sequence encodes CASSFWPSGTNTGELFF.

The rearrangement joins TRBV6-5 to TRBJ1-2; maybe TRBD1 (5 bases). The CDR3 covers 14 residues. The V gene's germline CDR1 is MNHEY and CDR2 SVGAGI. Trimming took 4 bases from V and 5 from J, leaving 14 bases between them. CDR3 DNA: TGTGCCAGCAGTTCCGTAGGGGAGGGGTATGGCTACACCTTC. Its protein product is CASSSVGEGYGYTF.

The rearrangement joins TRBV27 to TRBJ2-7; tentative D call: TRBD2 (5 bases). Trimming left V 3 bases short and J 6 bases short, with 12 bases between. CDR1 is MNHEY and CDR2 is SMNVEV in the germline V gene (reference sequence). This CDR3 is 13 amino acids long. The CDR3 DNA reads TGTGCCAGCAGTTTCCCTGGAGGACTCGAGCAGTACTTC. This sequence encodes CASSFPGGLEQYF.

The CDR3 is CASSEDILPYGYTF. CDR3 DNA: TGTGCCAGCAGCGAGGACATTCTCCCCTATGGCTACACCTTC. This chain connects TRBV5-6 to TRBJ1-2, with a possible D match to TRBD1 (5 bases). V was trimmed by 4 bases and J by 4 bases, leaving 14 bases between them. The V gene's germline CDR1 is SGHDT and CDR2 YYEEEE. The CDR3 is 14 amino acids. The full variable domain, in which reference TRBV5-6 and TRBJ1-2 provide the parts outside the CDR3, is DAGVTQSPTHLIKTRGQQVTLRCSPKSGHDTVSWYQQALGQGPQFIFQYYEEEERQRGNFPDRFSGHQFPNYSSELNVNALLLGDSALYLCASSEDILPYGYTFGSGTRLTVV.

The V and J genes are TRBV5-1 and TRBJ2-1; tentatively, D is TRBD1 (6 bases). This CDR3 is 15 amino acids long. Trimming left V 0 bases short and J 6 bases short, with 13 bases between. Germline CDR1 SGHRS, CDR2 YFSETQ. The CDR3 DNA reads as TGCGCCAGCAGCTTGGATCCGGACAGTACCAATGAGCAGTTCTTC. Its protein product is CASSLDPDSTNEQFF.

This clone turned up a few times. In nucleotides, the CDR3 is TGTGCCATCAGTGGTGGGAGTAACACCGGGGAGCTGTTTTTT. Translated: CAISGGSNTGELFF. V is TRBV10-3 and J is TRBJ2-2; tentative D call: TRBD2 (5 bases). Germline V gene lookup returns CDR1 ENHRY and CDR2 SYGVKD. This CDR3 spans 14 amino acids. Trimming took off 4 bases at V and 2 bases at J, with 8 bases between the two ends.

This clone ranks as medium-sized. The sample has other DNA sequences that encode this CDR3 too. This chain connects TRBV5-6 to TRBJ2-7; tentatively, D is TRBD1 (5 bases). Trimming removed 4 bases from V and 3 bases from J, with 11 bases in between. The CDR3 runs 13 residues. Germline V gene data show CDR1 as SGHDT and CDR2 as YYEEEE. This CDR3 reads CASSPTGSYEQYF. The CDR3 coding sequence is TGTGCCAGCAGCCCTACAGGAAGCTACGAGCAGTACTTC.

This clone was detected only a few times. CDR3 DNA: TGTGCCAGTAGAAAAACCCGGGACAAGAACACCGGGGAGCTGTTTTTT. Its protein is CASRKTRDKNTGELFF. V gene TRBV19 combines with J gene TRBJ2-2; perhaps TRBD1 as D (6 bases). V was pared by 6 bases and J by 1 base, with 15 bases between. The germline V gene has CDR1 LNHDA and CDR2 SQIVND (reference sequence). The length of the CDR3 is 16 residues.

This chain connects TRBV28 to TRBJ2-7; 9 bases are a match to TRBD2. Germline assignment: CDR1 MDHEN and CDR2 SYDVKM. The ends lost 11 bases at V and 4 bases at J; junction bases unmatched: 6. This CDR3 comprises 12 residues. The CDR3 region is CAGSGSGYEQYF. DNA for the CDR3: TGTGCCGGTAGCGGGAGTGGTTACGAGCAGTACTTC.

This chain joins TRBV7-2 and TRBJ1-4; a possible D gene is TRBD1 (6 bases). Per the germline V gene, CDR1 is SGHTA and CDR2 is FQGNSA. This CDR3 region has 14 residues. The V and J ends lost 5 bases and 6 bases respectively, with 13 bases between them. The CDR3 is CASSRGGADEKLFF. DNA of the CDR3: TGTGCCAGCAGCCGGGGGGGGGCGGATGAAAAACTGTTTTTT.